Below are 2 T cell receptor beta chains sequenced from a single sample in a study of T cells in Graves' hyperthyroidism and ophthalmopathy. RNA transcripts served as the template for amplifying TCR beta CDR3 regions. The TCR CDR3 first-round RT-PCR relied on the HTBI primer set. TCRdb redid the calling of the multiplex PCR reads with MiXCR, one entry per CDR3 protein. This table has hundreds of thousands of distinct CDR3 sequences, roughly an eighth appearing once. Material: blood. The source of these receptors is a woman under 30 with Graves' hyperthyroidism.

This clonotype was seen a handful of times. The gene calls are TRBV19 and TRBJ1-2; the match to TRBD1 covers 8 bases. This CDR3 spans 15 amino acids. CDR1 and CDR2 (germline): LNHDA, SQIVND (reference sequence). V lost 2 bases, J lost 6 bases, and 8 bases stayed unmatched. The CDR3 region has the DNA TGTGCCAGTAGTATACCGGGGACAGGTGGTGATGGCTACACCTTC. It is translated as CASSIPGTGGDGYTF.

This clonotype was seen ten or more times. The chain links TRBV28 to TRBJ2-7; 12 bases fit TRBD1. Germline CDR1 and CDR2: MDHEN and SYDVKM. The CDR3 is 16 residues long. Germline trimming cut 7 bases from V and 5 bases from J; bases unmatched to any gene: 12. Written as DNA, the CDR3 is TGTGCCAGCAACCTGGGGACAGGGGGCTTTATCCACGAGCAGTACTTC. Amino acids: CASNLGTGGFIHEQYF.